This TCR beta chain was recorded in a study of STAT5B mutations in CD4+ large granular lymphocyte leukemia. Findings of the study overall: 8/27 top patient clones versus 2/35 control clones were TRBV06-family.

With regard to this clone: Its antigen is unidentified.

Germline V gives CDR1 SGHNT, CDR2 YYREEE (reference sequence). Trimming cost V 0 bases and J 7 bases, with 16 bases left between them. This CDR3 comprises 15 residues. Method: immunoSEQ multiplex PCR; TCRdb's copy keeps in-frame clones and lacks some. The data hold 35,000 to 40,000 clones, with over 70% observed a single time. This chain joins TRBV5-4 and TRBJ2-5; TRBD1 might be the D (5 bases). This clonotype was obtained from a human donor in good health. The sequenced material came from CD4+ T cells from blood buffy coats. The DNA of the CDR3 is TGTGCCAGCAGCTTGGAAGGGGCCCGGTCAGGGACCCAGTACTTC. Amino acids: CASSLEGARSGTQYF.